The 25 T cell receptor beta chains below come from one sample, sequenced in a study of blood T cell repertoires in COVID-19. Sequencing was performed with immunoSEQ multiplex PCR; in TCRdb, only in-frame clones are kept and a portion is missing. The sample carries about 71,000 clones, around 83% recorded once. Sequenced input: peripheral blood. The receptors here all came from a man aged 70 or older with acute or convalescent COVID-19.

The chain has TRBV5-6 and TRBJ2-7, with a weak D call TRBD2 (6 bases). V shed 2 bases and J shed 5 bases, with 20 bases lying between them. Germline CDR1 reads SGHDT; CDR2 reads YYEEEE. The length of the CDR3 is 16 residues. The CDR3, as DNA: TGTGCCAGCAGCTTCGTAGGCACCAGCGCGGGGCACGAGCAGTACTTC. Translating it yields CASSFVGTSAGHEQYF.

The sample holds a few counts of this clone. The chain employs TRBV7-2 and TRBJ1-6; D gene ambiguous. From germline, CDR1 is SGHTA and CDR2 FQGNSA. V was trimmed by 5 bases and J by 7 bases, leaving 3 bases between them. The CDR3 runs 11 residues. The CDR3 region is CASSQNSPLHF. The CDR3 region has the DNA TGTGCCAGCAGCCAAAATTCACCCCTCCACTTT. Based on the CDR3 plus reference TRBV7-2 and TRBJ1-6, the full variable domain is GAGVSQSPSNKVTEKGKDVELRCDPISGHTALYWYRQSLGQGLEFLIYFQGNSAPDKSGLPSDRFSAERTGGSVSTLTIQRTQQEDSAVYLCASSQNSPLHFGNGTRLTVT.

This clone was found a few times. The chain links TRBV19 to TRBJ2-1; TRBD2 matches 9 bases. This CDR3 has 14 residues. The germline V gene encodes CDR1 LNHDA and CDR2 SQIVND (reference sequence). Unmatched junction bases numbered 5, after V lost 7 bases and J lost 4 bases. The DNA for the CDR3 is TGTGCCAGTAAGCGGGAGGCTGGGTACAATGAGCAGTTCTTC. This translates into CASKREAGYNEQFF.

This sequence joins TRBV18 and TRBJ2-2; D perhaps matches TRBD1 (5 bases). CDR1 is KGHSH and CDR2 is LQKENI in the germline V gene. V gave up 3 bases and J gave up 2 bases, with 10 bases separating them. CDR3 length: 15 residues. The CDR3 nucleotides are TGTGCCAGCTCACCGTGGCAGGGCAACACCGGGGAGCTGTTTTTT. Protein: CASSPWQGNTGELFF.

This chain connects TRBV24-1 to TRBJ1-2, with unresolved D. Germline V CDR1 and CDR2: KGHDR, SFDVKD. The ends were cut back, 2 bases at V and 4 bases at J, with 10 bases in the middle. The CDR3 totals 14 residues. The CDR3 nucleotides are TGTGCCACCAGTGATTCCGGGGTCGGCTATGGCTACACCTTC. Protein product: CATSDSGVGYGYTF.

The chain joins TRBV18 to TRBJ1-1; D gene uncertain. The germline V and J ends were trimmed by 4 bases and 5 bases, with 14 bases remaining between them. Germline V gene lookup returns CDR1 KGHSH and CDR2 LQKENI. The CDR3 runs 14 residues. Here the CDR3 DNA reads TGTGCCAGCTCACTCTCGCCCGGGGAAACTGAAGCTTTCTTT. Protein product: CASSLSPGETEAFF.

This clone was recorded a few times. This chain uses TRBV5-4 with TRBJ2-6; 9 nucleotides match TRBD1. The CDR3 totals 16 residues. The germline V gene encodes CDR1 SGHNT and CDR2 YYREEE (reference sequence). Losses at the gene ends were 4 bases for V and 2 bases for J; bases not matched to a gene: 4. DNA for the CDR3: TGTGCCAGCAGCAGAACAGGGGGCGCTGGGGCCAACGTCCTGACTTTC. This gives the protein CASSRTGGAGANVLTF.

The CDR3 reads CATSDSAGTPQETQYF. CDR3 nucleotide sequence: TGTGCCACCAGTGATTCCGCCGGGACACCGCAAGAGACCCAGTACTTC. The chain has TRBV24-1 and TRBJ2-5, with D possibly matching TRBD1 (6 bases). V was cut by 2 bases and J by 2 bases, with 14 bases left in between. The CDR3 is made up of 16 amino acids. From germline, CDR1 is KGHDR and CDR2 SFDVKD.

The chain has TRBV28 and TRBJ2-7, with 9 nucleotides matching TRBD2. Germline V lookup: CDR1 MDHEN, CDR2 SYDVKM. This CDR3 is 14 amino acids long. Germline trimming cut 6 bases from V and 4 bases from J; bases unmatched to any gene: 7. CDR3 amino acids: CASRYPGLAYEQYF. The CDR3 DNA sequence: TGTGCCAGCAGGTATCCGGGACTAGCTTACGAGCAGTACTTC.

The V call is TRBV11-2, the J call TRBJ1-2; TRBD1 might be the D (6 bases). The V and J ends lost 1 base and 4 bases respectively, with 13 bases between them. The CDR3 is 15 amino acids. The germline gives CDR1 SGHAT, CDR2 FQNNGV. DNA of the CDR3: TGTGCCAGCAGCTTAGGCCCGGGACAAGTCTATGGCTACACCTTC. Its translation is CASSLGPGQVYGYTF.

The rearrangement joins TRBV27 to TRBJ1-6; D uncertain. The germline V and J ends were trimmed by 8 bases and 7 bases, with 18 bases remaining between them. Germline V gives CDR1 MNHEY, CDR2 SMNVEV (reference sequence). The CDR3 has 15 residues. DNA for the CDR3: TGTGCCAGCGGATACCGGGATCCCAACAATTCACCCCTCCACTTT. Translated: CASGYRDPNNSPLHF.

The rearrangement joins TRBV24-1 to TRBJ2-1, with 16 bases lining up with TRBD2. Germline V gene sequence: CDR1 KGHDR, CDR2 SFDVKD. With 2 bases clipped from V and 6 bases from J, the junction kept 6 bases outside the gene matches. This CDR3 is built from 18 residues. The CDR3 DNA is TGTGCCACCAGTGATTCCGGGACTAGCGGGAGGGCCGGCAATGAGCAGTTCTTC. Amino acid sequence: CATSDSGTSGRAGNEQFF.

The rearrangement uses TRBV30 and TRBJ1-2; the D gene is possibly TRBD1 (6 bases). The CDR3 loop spans 13 amino acids. V gave up 4 bases and J gave up 6 bases, with 15 bases separating them. Looked up from germline, CDR1 is GTSNPN and CDR2 is SVGIG (reference sequence). The CDR3 protein is CAWTRGPGDGYTF. The CDR3 DNA reads as TGTGCCTGGACCAGAGGGCCAGGGGATGGCTACACCTTC.

The CDR3 loop reads CASRPGTGGQNNQPQHF. The DNA for the CDR3 is TGTGCCAGCAGGCCTGGGACAGGGGGTCAAAACAATCAGCCCCAGCATTTT. V and J are TRBV28 and TRBJ1-5, with 11 bases aligning to TRBD1. Germline assignment: CDR1 MDHEN and CDR2 SYDVKM. CDR3 length equals 17 residues. V was pared by 6 bases and J by 3 bases, with 10 bases of the junction left unmatched.

The rearrangement links TRBV28 to TRBJ1-2, with 9 bases lining up with TRBD1. This CDR3 has 17 amino acids. The ends lost 6 bases at V and 7 bases at J; junction bases unmatched: 18. CDR1 is MDHEN, CDR2 SYDVKM, per germline. This chain's CDR3 is CASRTLTGTGTGGGYTF. CDR3 nucleotides: TGTGCCAGCAGGACCCTTACGGGGACAGGGACGGGAGGTGGCTACACCTTC.

V usage is TRBV19 and J usage is TRBJ1-1; D is uncertain. V was pared by 7 bases and J by 2 bases, with 20 bases between. This CDR3 region has 16 residues. Germline-derived CDR1 and CDR2 are LNHDA and SQIVND (reference sequence). The CDR3 protein is CASIKGSGKGNTEAFF. CDR3 nucleotides: TGTGCCAGTATCAAAGGATCGGGGAAGGGAAACACTGAAGCTTTCTTT. The full variable domain, with the rest looked up from reference TRBV19 and TRBJ1-1, is DGGITQSPKYLFRKEGQNVTLSCEQNLNHDAMYWYRQDPGQGLRLIYYSQIVNDFQKGDIAEGYSVSREKKESFPLTVTSAQKNPTAFYLCASIKGSGKGNTEAFFGQGTRLTVV.

V gene TRBV2 combines with J gene TRBJ1-5, with TRBD1 matching over 10 bases. Losses at the gene ends were 5 bases for V and 7 bases for J; bases not matched to a gene: 5. The germline CDR1 and CDR2 sequences are SNHLY and FYNNEI. The CDR3 has 14 amino acids. CDR3 in amino acids: CASSLGQGYQPQHF. The CDR3 DNA reads as TGTGCCAGCAGTTTGGGACAGGGGTACCAGCCCCAGCATTTT.

The gene calls are TRBV18 and TRBJ1-1, with D tentatively TRBD1 (5 bases). The CDR3 runs 14 residues. Germline CDR1 and CDR2: KGHSH and LQKENI. The ends were cut back, 2 bases at V and 5 bases at J, with 12 bases in the middle. The CDR3 DNA follows: TGTGCCAGCTCACCAACAGGCGTACGTACTGAAGCTTTCTTT. Translation gives CASSPTGVRTEAFF.

J is TRBJ1-1 and V is TRBV28, with TRBD1 matching over 7 bases. The V gene end was trimmed by 5 bases and the J gene end by 5 bases; junction bases not matched to a gene: 8. Germline lookup yields CDR1 MDHEN and CDR2 SYDVKM. CDR3 length: 14 residues. CDR3 sequence: CASSGRGSRTEAFF. CDR3 nucleotide sequence: TGTGCCAGCAGTGGCAGGGGGTCTCGGACTGAAGCTTTCTTT.

This clone was picked up one time. The J gene is TRBJ1-2, the V gene TRBV28; the match to TRBD1 covers 8 bases. The CDR3 covers 14 residues. The trim removed 5 bases at V and 7 bases at J, leaving 9 bases unmatched. From germline, CDR1 is MDHEN and CDR2 SYDVKM. The CDR3 nucleotides are TGTGCCAGCAGTCCGTCAGGGGGCGCGGGTGGCTACACCTTC. It encodes CASSPSGGAGGYTF.

V usage is TRBV18 and J usage is TRBJ2-2, with TRBD1 matching over 8 bases. The CDR3 has 15 amino acids. Germline V gives CDR1 KGHSH, CDR2 LQKENI. The junction had 4 bases not matched to a gene; V was cut back by 2 bases and J by 5 bases. This CDR3 is CASSPSGQGTGELFF. The CDR3 nucleotides are TGTGCCAGCTCACCAAGCGGACAGGGAACCGGGGAGCTGTTTTTT. The whole variable domain, remainder taken from reference TRBV18 and TRBJ2-2, is NAGVMQNPRHLVRRRGQEARLRCSPMKGHSHVYWYRQLPEEGLKFMVYLQKENIIDESGMPKERFSAEFPKEGPSILRIQQVVRGDSAAYFCASSPSGQGTGELFFGEGSRLTVL.

V and J are TRBV7-3 and TRBJ2-1; 9 bases align to TRBD2. In germline, CDR1 is SGHTA, CDR2 FQGTGA. The CDR3 contains 15 residues. The V segment lost 2 bases and the J segment 5 bases; nucleotides outside the gene matches: 4. The CDR3 region is CASSLPSGTHNEQFF. The CDR3 bases are TGTGCCAGCAGCTTACCTAGCGGGACCCACAATGAGCAGTTCTTC. Combining the CDR3 with reference TRBV7-3 and TRBJ2-1 gives the whole variable domain GAGVSQTPSNKVTEKGKYVELRCDPISGHTALYWYRQSLGQGPEFLIYFQGTGAADDSGLPNDRFFAVRPEGSVSTLKIQRTERGDSAVYLCASSLPSGTHNEQFFGPGTRLTVL.

The chain joins TRBV18 to TRBJ2-1; TRBD2 matches at 7 bases. Germline CDR1 is KGHSH and CDR2 is LQKENI. This CDR3 has 14 amino acids. With 1 base clipped from V and 8 bases from J, the junction kept 5 bases outside the gene matches. As DNA, the CDR3 is TGTGCCAGCTCACCACGGGAGGGAATGGATGAGCAGTTCTTC. It is translated as CASSPREGMDEQFF.

The CDR3 DNA reads TGTGCCTGGGGACAGAGTGCGACTTTAGGAAACACCATATATTTT. Amino acids: CAWGQSATLGNTIYF. The chain is built from TRBV30 and TRBJ1-3; D may be TRBD1 (6 bases). Germline CDR1 is GTSNPN and CDR2 is SVGIG (reference sequence). CDR3 size: 15 residues. V was pared by 5 bases and J by 4 bases, with 18 bases between.

This clone is a singleton in its sample. The J gene is TRBJ2-7, the V gene TRBV10-1; a possible D gene is TRBD1 (6 bases). Germline V gene lookup returns CDR1 WNHNN and CDR2 SYGVQD (reference sequence). CDR3 length equals 19 residues. Trimming cost V 2 bases and J 0 bases, with 23 bases left between them. DNA for the CDR3: TGCGCCAGCAGTGAGAAAAAGACAGGCTGGACCTGCCCCTCCTACGAGCAGTACTTC. Translation: CASSEKKTGWTCPSYEQYF.